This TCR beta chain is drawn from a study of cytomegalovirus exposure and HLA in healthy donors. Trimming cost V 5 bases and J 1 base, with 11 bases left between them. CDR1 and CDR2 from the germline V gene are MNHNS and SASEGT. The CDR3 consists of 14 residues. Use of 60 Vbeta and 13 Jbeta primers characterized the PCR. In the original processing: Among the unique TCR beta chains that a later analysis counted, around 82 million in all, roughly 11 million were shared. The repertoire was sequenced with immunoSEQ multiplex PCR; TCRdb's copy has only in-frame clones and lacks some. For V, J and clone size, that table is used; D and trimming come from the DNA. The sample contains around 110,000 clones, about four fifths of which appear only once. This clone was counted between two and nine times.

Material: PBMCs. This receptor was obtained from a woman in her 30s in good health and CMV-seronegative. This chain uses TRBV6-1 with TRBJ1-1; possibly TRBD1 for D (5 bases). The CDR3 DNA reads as TGTGCCAGCAGTAACAGGCAGGGGAACACTGAAGCTTTCTTT. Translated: CASSNRQGNTEAFF.